The source of this T cell receptor beta chain is a study of T cell responses to AZD1222 COVID-19 vaccine. V trimming: 3 bases; J trimming: 4 bases; junction bases outside the gene matches: 2. Germline loops: CDR1 MDHEN, CDR2 SYDVKM. This CDR3 is 14 amino acids long. The repertoire was sequenced with immunoSEQ multiplex PCR; TCRdb's copy has only in-frame clones and lacks some. The data show roughly 97,000 clones, 80% to 90% seen once. This specimen consisted of peripheral blood, obtained on day 0 of AZD1222 vaccination. This receptor was identified in an adult in good health. The chain recombines TRBV28 with TRBJ2-1; 8 bases are a match to TRBD1. The CDR3 protein is CASSLDRAYNEQFF. CDR3 DNA sequence: TGTGCCAGCAGTTTGGACAGGGCTTACAATGAGCAGTTCTTC.